Detailed here is one T cell receptor beta chain. Its antigen remains unknown. From the 5' RACE reads, TCRdb lists one entry per CDR3 protein and no DNA. The sample table sets out 200,000 to 250,000 distinct CDR3 sequences. The sample belongs to a study of monozygotic twins with inflammatory bowel disease. Findings of the study overall: A lone strong IBD-associated signal or clonotype found no support.

The CDR3 covers 13 residues. Per germline, CDR1 SGHNT and CDR2 YENEEA. The TCR comes from a human donor with ulcerative colitis or Crohn's disease, or a healthy co-twin of an affected twin (not recorded which). V is TRBV11-3 and J is TRBJ2-2. The sequencing sample was made of blood. CDR3 sequence reads: CASSSGTTGELFF.